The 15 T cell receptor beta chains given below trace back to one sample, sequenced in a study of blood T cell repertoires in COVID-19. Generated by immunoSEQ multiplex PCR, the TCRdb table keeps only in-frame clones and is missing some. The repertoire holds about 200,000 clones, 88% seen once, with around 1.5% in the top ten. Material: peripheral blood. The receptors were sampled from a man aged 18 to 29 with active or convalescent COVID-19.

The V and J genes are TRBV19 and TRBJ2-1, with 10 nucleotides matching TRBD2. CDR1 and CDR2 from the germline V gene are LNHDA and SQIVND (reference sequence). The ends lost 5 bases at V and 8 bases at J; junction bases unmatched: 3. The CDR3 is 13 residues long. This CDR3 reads CASSQREGDEQFF. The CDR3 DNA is TGTGCCAGTAGTCAGCGGGAGGGCGATGAGCAGTTCTTC.

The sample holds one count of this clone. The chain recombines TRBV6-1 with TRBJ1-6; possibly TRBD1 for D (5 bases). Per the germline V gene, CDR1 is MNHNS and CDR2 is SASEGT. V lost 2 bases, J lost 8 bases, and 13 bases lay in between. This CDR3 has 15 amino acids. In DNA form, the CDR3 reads TGTGCCAGCAGTGAATGGGGAGGGGCGGATTCACCCCTCCACTTT. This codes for CASSEWGGADSPLHF.

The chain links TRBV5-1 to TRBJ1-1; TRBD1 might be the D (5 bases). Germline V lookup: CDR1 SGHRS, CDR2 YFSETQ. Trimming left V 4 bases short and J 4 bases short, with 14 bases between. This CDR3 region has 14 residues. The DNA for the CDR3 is TGCGCCAGCAGCACCAGGGTGGGGGGCACTGAAGCTTTCTTT. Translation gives CASSTRVGGTEAFF.

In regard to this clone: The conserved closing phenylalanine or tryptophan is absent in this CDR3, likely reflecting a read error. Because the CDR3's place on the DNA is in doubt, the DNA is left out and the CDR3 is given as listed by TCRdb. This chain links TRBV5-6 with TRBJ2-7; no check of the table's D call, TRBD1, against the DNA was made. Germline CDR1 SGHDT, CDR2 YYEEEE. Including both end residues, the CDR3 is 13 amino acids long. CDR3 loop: CASSLLGPRKGGE.

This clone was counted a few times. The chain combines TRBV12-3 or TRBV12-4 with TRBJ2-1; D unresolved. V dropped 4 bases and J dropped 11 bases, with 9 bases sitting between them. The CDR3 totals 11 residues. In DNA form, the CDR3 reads TGTGCCAGCAGTTCTGTGAGGAAGCAGTTCTTC. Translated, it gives CASSSVRKQFF.

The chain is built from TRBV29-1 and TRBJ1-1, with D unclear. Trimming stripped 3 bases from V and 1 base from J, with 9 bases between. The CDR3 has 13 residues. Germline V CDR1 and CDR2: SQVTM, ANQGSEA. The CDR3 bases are TGCAGCGTTGATCGTGCAGGGAACACTGAAGCTTTCTTT. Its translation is CSVDRAGNTEAFF.

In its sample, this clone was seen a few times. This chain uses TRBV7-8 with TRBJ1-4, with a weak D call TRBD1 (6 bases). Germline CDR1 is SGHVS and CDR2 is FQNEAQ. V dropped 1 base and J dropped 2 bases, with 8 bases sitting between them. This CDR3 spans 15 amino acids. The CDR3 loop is CASSLDDRTNEKLFF. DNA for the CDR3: TGTGCCAGCAGCTTAGATGACAGGACTAATGAAAAACTGTTTTTT. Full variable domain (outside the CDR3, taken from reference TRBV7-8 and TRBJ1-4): GAGVSQSPRYKVAKRGQDVALRCDPISGHVSLFWYQQALGQGPEFLTYFQNEAQLDKSGLPSDRFFAERPEGSVSTLKIQRTQQEDSAVYLCASSLDDRTNEKLFFGSGTQLSVL.

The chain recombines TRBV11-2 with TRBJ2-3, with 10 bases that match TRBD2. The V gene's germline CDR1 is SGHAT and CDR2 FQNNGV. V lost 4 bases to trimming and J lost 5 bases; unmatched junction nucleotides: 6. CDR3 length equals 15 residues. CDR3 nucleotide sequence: TGTGCCAGCAGCTCAGCGGGGGGGTTTCTAGATACGCAGTATTTT. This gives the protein CASSSAGGFLDTQYF.

The CDR3 reads CASSLKQGLGAFF. Here the CDR3 DNA reads TGTGCCAGCAGCCTCAAACAGGGGCTAGGAGCTTTCTTT. The chain is built from TRBV12-3 or TRBV12-4 and TRBJ1-1; TRBD1 matches 7 bases. J gave up 10 bases and V 6 bases, and 11 bases lay outside the gene matches. This CDR3 has 13 residues.

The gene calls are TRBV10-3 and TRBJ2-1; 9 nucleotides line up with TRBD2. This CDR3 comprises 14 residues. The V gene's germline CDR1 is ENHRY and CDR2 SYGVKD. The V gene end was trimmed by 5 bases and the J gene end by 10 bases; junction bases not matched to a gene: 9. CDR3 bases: TGTGCCATCAGTCCCTCTAGCGGGGTGGCGGAGCAGTTCTTC. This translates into CAISPSSGVAEQFF.

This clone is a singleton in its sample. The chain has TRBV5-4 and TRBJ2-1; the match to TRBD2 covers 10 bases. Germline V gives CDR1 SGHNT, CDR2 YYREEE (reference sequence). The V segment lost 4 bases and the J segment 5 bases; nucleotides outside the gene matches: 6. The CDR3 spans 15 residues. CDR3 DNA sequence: TGTGCCAGCAGCCTAGCTAGCGGGAGACACAATGAGCAGTTCTTC. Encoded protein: CASSLASGRHNEQFF.

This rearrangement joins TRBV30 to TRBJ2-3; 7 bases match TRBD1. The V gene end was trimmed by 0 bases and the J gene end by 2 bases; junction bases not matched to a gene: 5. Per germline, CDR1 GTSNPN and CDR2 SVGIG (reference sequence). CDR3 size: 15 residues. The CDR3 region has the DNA TGTGCCTGGAGTGTATGGGACAGAGACACAGATACGCAGTATTTT. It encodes CAWSVWDRDTDTQYF. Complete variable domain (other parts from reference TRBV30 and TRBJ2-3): SQTIHQWPATLVQPVGSPLSLECTVEGTSNPNLYWYRQAAGRGLQLLFYSVGIGQISSEVPQNLSASRPQDRQFILSSKKLLLSDSGFYLCAWSVWDRDTDTQYFGPGTRLTVL.

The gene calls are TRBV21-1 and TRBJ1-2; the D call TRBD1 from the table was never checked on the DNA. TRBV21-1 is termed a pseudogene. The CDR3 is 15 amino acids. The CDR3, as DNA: TGTGCCAGCAGCAAACCGGGACAGGAGAACTATGGCTACACCTTC. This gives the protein CASSKPGQENYGYTF.

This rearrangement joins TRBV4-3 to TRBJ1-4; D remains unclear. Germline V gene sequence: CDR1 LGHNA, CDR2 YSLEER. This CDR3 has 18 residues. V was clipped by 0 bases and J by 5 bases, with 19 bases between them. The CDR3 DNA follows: TGCGCCAGCAGCCAAGATCTCAGGACGGGAAGTACGAATGAAAAACTGTTTTTT. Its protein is CASSQDLRTGSTNEKLFF.

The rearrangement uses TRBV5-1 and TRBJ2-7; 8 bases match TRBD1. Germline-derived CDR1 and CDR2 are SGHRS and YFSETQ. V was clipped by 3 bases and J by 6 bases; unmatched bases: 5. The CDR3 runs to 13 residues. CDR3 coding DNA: TGCGCCAGCAGCTCGGACAGGGTTGGCGAGCAGTACTTC. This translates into CASSSDRVGEQYF.